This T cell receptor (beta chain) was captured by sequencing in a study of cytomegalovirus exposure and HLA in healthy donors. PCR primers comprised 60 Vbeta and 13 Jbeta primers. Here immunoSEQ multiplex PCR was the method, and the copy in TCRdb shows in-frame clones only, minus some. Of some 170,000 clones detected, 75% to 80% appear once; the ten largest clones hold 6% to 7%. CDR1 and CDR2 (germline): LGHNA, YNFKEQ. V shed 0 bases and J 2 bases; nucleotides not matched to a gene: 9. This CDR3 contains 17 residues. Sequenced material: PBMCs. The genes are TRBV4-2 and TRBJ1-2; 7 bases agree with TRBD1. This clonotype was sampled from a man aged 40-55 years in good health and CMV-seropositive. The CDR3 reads CASSQEPLLTGNYGYTF. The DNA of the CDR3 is TGTGCCAGCAGCCAAGAGCCCCTCCTGACAGGGAACTATGGCTACACCTTC.